The entry below gives a single TCR beta chain sequence along with its context. Its antigen is unidentified. The sample belongs to a study of cytomegalovirus exposure and HLA in healthy donors. The overall study: Earlier, some 170 million T cells were analyzed, and 117 million unique TCR beta sequences were found among them. Regarding the study as a whole: Association of a missense DCLRE1C variant with TCR beta V- and J-gene trimming was reported in a later analysis. In a later analysis, 17,000 or so TCR beta sequences were associated with HLA alleles at 0.05 false discovery rate. Researchers reported that three CMV-associated chains were confirmed in vitro as CMV antigen-specific.

Amplification used 60 Vbeta primers and 13 Jbeta primers. Assay: immunoSEQ multiplex PCR; the TCRdb copy retains only in-frame clones and omits some. Among about 140,000 clones, more than 65% were seen once, and the ten largest hold 1.5% to 2%. This CDR3 spans 13 amino acids. V was shortened by 4 bases and J by 6 bases, with 9 bases between the two germline ends. The germline gives CDR1 SGHDN, CDR2 FVKESK. The sequenced sample consisted of PBMCs. V usage is TRBV14 and J usage is TRBJ2-2, with D possibly being TRBD1 (6 bases). The receptor was isolated from a woman younger than 45 in good health and CMV-seronegative. CDR3 loop: CASSPYRAGELFF. The CDR3 region has the DNA TGTGCCAGCAGCCCTTACAGGGCCGGGGAGCTGTTTTTT.